This T cell receptor (beta chain) was observed in a study of blood T cell repertoires in COVID-19. Across the study: From T cells, B-cell-depleted T cells, or PBMCs came the material, which was cDNA or gDNA.

Original handling: Estimation of nucleated cell counts was performed using reference gene primer amplification. Sequencing used immunoSEQ multiplex PCR; TCRdb keeps in-frame clones, though not all of them. That table is the source of V, J and clone size, and D and trimming were worked out from the DNA. The sample lists over 100,000 clones; about nine tenths were seen once. Germline lookup yields CDR1 LGHDT and CDR2 YNNKEL (reference sequence). Trimming pared 1 base from V and 4 bases from J, leaving 8 bases between. The CDR3 runs 14 residues. About this clone: The sample carries other DNA sequences with the same CDR3.

The V call is TRBV3-1 (or the pseudogene TRBV3-2), the J call TRBJ1-5, with D unresolved. The source is a man aged 35 to 55 with acute or convalescent COVID-19. The sample comprised peripheral blood. The CDR3 here is CASSQGTVNQPQHF. The DNA of the CDR3 is TGTGCCAGCAGCCAAGGAACGGTGAATCAGCCCCAGCATTTT.